Sequencing of this T cell receptor (beta chain) was carried out in a study of T cells after yellow fever vaccination. Study results and limitations: Subsequent booster samples again held most clones from primary vaccination (96% CD4, roughly 88% CD8). A minor fraction of clonotypes spanned both CD4 and CD8 compartments.

The CDR3 is made up of 15 amino acids. The trim removed 4 bases at V and 2 bases at J, leaving 4 bases unmatched. Looked up from germline, CDR1 is SGHRS and CDR2 is YFSETQ. TCRdb called the 5' RACE reads again in MiXCR, with one record for every CDR3 protein. The profile shows a few hundred thousand distinct CDR3 sequences, approximately 3.9% of them singletons. In this sample, this clonotype turned up many times. Its matching antigen is unknown. The TCR was taken from a man aged 18 to 35 who received the YFV17D yellow fever vaccine. The sample here was PBMCs, taken 5 days after the yellow fever booster vaccination. The rearrangement joins TRBV5-1 to TRBJ2-7, with 12 bases lining up with TRBD2. CDR3 nucleotide sequence: TGCGCCAGCAGCCGGGGACTAGCGGGTACCTACGAGCAGTACTTC. Translation: CASSRGLAGTYEQYF.